The 15 T cell receptor beta chains reported below all come from one sample, sequenced in a study of long-term antiretroviral therapy in people with HIV (dated by TCRdb to between 2021 and 2024). The immunoSEQ hsTCRB v3.0 assay was used at survey level resolution to sequence the TRB variable region. This immuneACCESS table, as held by TCRdb, lists in-frame sequences with V and J called but not all clones. Of the missing ones, under half trace to an unresolved V gene in checked studies; the others have no known cause. For this sample there are 32,000 or so clones; roughly 85% appear just once. 4.4% of the sample is in the top ten clones. The sample was unsorted PBMCs, taken roughly 3.5 years after starting antiretroviral therapy. These receptors were taken from a man aged 18 to 30 with HIV.

V gene TRBV19 combines with J gene TRBJ1-5; D might be TRBD1 (6 bases). Trimming cost V 8 bases and J 4 bases, with 18 bases left between them. From germline, CDR1 is LNHDA and CDR2 SQIVND (reference sequence). The CDR3 is made up of 15 amino acids. CDR3 protein: CASRPTGGMNQPQHF. In DNA form, the CDR3 reads TGTGCCAGTCGACCGACAGGAGGAATGAATCAGCCCCAGCATTTT.

This clone turned up a few times. The V gene is TRBV19, the J gene TRBJ1-2; D is unresolved. Germline loops: CDR1 LNHDA, CDR2 SQIVND (reference sequence). Trimming left V 5 bases short and J 2 bases short, with 9 bases between. The CDR3 sequence is 13 residues long. CDR3: CASSAGRNYGYTF. The CDR3 region has the DNA TGTGCCAGTAGTGCAGGCAGGAACTATGGCTACACCTTC.

The rearrangement uses TRBV2 and TRBJ1-3; D is perhaps TRBD1 (5 bases). Germline CDR1 is SNHLY and CDR2 is FYNNEI. The CDR3 has 15 amino acids. Trimming shortened V by 4 bases and J by 8 bases, and 18 bases separated the two germline ends. The CDR3 loop is CASSVDAGMRDTIYF. CDR3 DNA: TGTGCCAGCAGTGTAGATGCAGGGATGAGGGACACCATATATTTT.

V gene TRBV27 combines with J gene TRBJ2-7, with D tentatively TRBD1 (5 bases). Per germline, CDR1 MNHEY and CDR2 SMNVEV (reference sequence). The V gene lost 2 bases and the J gene lost 6 bases, with 11 bases spanning the gap. The CDR3 extends over 13 amino acids. CDR3 in DNA: TGTGCCAGCAGTTTAGGCAGGGCCGGCGAGCAGTACTTC. This sequence encodes CASSLGRAGEQYF.

This clone occurred a few times. This chain uses TRBV7-9 with TRBJ1-4, with D possibly being TRBD1 (6 bases). The CDR3 has 14 amino acids. Germline loops: CDR1 SEHNR, CDR2 FQNEAQ (reference sequence). V lost 6 bases and J 2 bases, leaving 10 bases between the germline ends. CDR3 protein: CASSQGITNEKLFF. CDR3 DNA sequence: TGTGCCAGCAGTCAGGGGATCACTAATGAAAAACTGTTTTTT.

The rearrangement joins TRBV18 to TRBJ1-5; 9 bases agree with TRBD1. J gave up 6 bases and V 4 bases, and 4 bases lay outside the gene matches. Per germline, CDR1 KGHSH and CDR2 LQKENI. There are 14 residues in the CDR3. In DNA form, the CDR3 reads TGTGCCAGCTCACTGGGACAGGGAAGTCAGCCCCAGCATTTT. Translated, it gives CASSLGQGSQPQHF.

This sequence joins TRBV18 and TRBJ2-5; D might be TRBD1 (6 bases). Trimming took off 3 bases at V and 5 bases at J, with 10 bases between the two ends. CDR1 is KGHSH and CDR2 is LQKENI in the germline V gene. This CDR3 has 13 residues. CDR3 loop: CASSPRTEETQYF. CDR3 DNA: TGTGCCAGCTCACCTCGGACAGAGGAGACCCAGTACTTC.

In DNA form, the CDR3 reads TGTGCCACCAGCAGAAAACGCAGGGGGCTGAAGGAGCAGTACTTC. It yields the protein CATSRKRRGLKEQYF. The gene calls are TRBV15 and TRBJ2-7; 8 bases align to TRBD1. Unmatched junction bases numbered 10, after V lost 2 bases and J lost 7 bases. Germline CDR1 LNHNV, CDR2 YYDKDF (reference sequence). CDR3 length: 15 residues.

The V call is TRBV9, the J call TRBJ1-1; 8 bases are a match to TRBD1. Per the germline V gene, CDR1 is SGDLS and CDR2 is YYNGEE. Losses at the gene ends were 4 bases for V and 1 base for J; bases not matched to a gene: 3. This CDR3 region has 14 residues. The CDR3 DNA follows: TGTGCCAGCAGCTTTGGACAGGGGAACACTGAAGCTTTCTTT. Its protein product is CASSFGQGNTEAFF.

In regard to this clone: An end of the junction does not agree with germline; a read error may underlie this. The chain employs TRBV7-7 and TRBJ2-1, with TRBD2 identical over 11 bases. The germline V gene encodes CDR1 SSHAT and CDR2 FNYEAQ (reference sequence). The CDR3 consists of 17 residues. CDR3 protein: CASSLSLAGGPEDEQFF. In DNA, the CDR3 is TGTGCTAGCAGCTTATCCCTAGCGGGAGGCCCGGAGGATGAGCAGTTCTTC.

This clone was seen a handful of times. This chain joins TRBV7-9 and TRBJ2-7; D is uncertain. The CDR3 consists of 13 residues. Germline V gene data show CDR1 as SEHNR and CDR2 as FQNEAQ (reference sequence). The V end lost 4 bases, the J end lost 5 bases, and 12 bases lay between the germline ends. CDR3 nucleotide sequence: TGTGCCAGCAGCTCAGCTCCGGCCGACGAGCAGTACTTC. Its protein product is CASSSAPADEQYF.

In this sample, this clone turned up a few times. This rearrangement joins TRBV5-1 to TRBJ1-2; D is possibly TRBD1 (6 bases). Trimming removed 0 bases at V and 4 bases at J, with 13 bases between. The CDR3 is 15 amino acids. Germline CDR1 and CDR2: SGHRS and YFSETQ. The CDR3 spells CASSLAGQGRYGYTF. Here the CDR3 DNA reads TGCGCCAGCAGCTTGGCCGGGCAGGGGCGCTATGGCTACACCTTC.

V usage is TRBV27 and J usage is TRBJ2-1, with 9 bases fitting TRBD1. The CDR3 has 11 amino acids. The trim removed 7 bases at V and 13 bases at J, leaving 5 bases unmatched. Germline CDR1 MNHEY, CDR2 SMNVEV (reference sequence). CDR3: CASKTDRGQFF. The CDR3 coding sequence is TGTGCCAGCAAAACGGACAGGGGACAGTTCTTC.

V usage is TRBV25-1 and J usage is TRBJ2-2; no firm D call. The V gene lost 1 base and the J gene lost 7 bases, with 7 bases spanning the gap. This CDR3 region has 13 residues. CDR1 and CDR2 (germline): MGHDK, SYGVNS. This chain's CDR3 is CASSESGDGELFF. The CDR3, as DNA: TGTGCCAGCAGTGAATCCGGCGACGGGGAGCTGTTTTTT.

This CDR3 reads CASSMGGYQGYTF. The CDR3, as DNA: TGTGCCAGTAGTATGGGTGGCTACCAGGGCTACACCTTC. V usage is TRBV19 and J usage is TRBJ1-2, with unresolved D. CDR3 size: 13 residues. Trimming stripped 3 bases from V and 8 bases from J, with 13 bases between. CDR1 LNHDA and CDR2 SQIVND come from the germline V gene (reference sequence).